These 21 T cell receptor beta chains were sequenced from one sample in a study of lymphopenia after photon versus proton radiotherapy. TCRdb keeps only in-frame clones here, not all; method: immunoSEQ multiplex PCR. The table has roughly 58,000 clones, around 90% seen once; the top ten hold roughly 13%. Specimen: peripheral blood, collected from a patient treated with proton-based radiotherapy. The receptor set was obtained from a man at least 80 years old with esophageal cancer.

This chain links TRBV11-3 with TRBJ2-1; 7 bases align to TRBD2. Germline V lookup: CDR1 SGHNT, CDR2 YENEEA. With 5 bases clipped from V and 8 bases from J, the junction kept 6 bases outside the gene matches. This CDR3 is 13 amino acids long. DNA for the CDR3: TGTGCCAGCAGCGTTGGACTAGGGTATGAGCAGTTCTTC. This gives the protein CASSVGLGYEQFF. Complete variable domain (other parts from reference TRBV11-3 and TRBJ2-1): EAGVVQSPRYKIIEKKQPVAFWCNPISGHNTLYWYLQNLGQGPELLIRYENEEAVDDSQLPKDRFSAERLKGVDSTLKIQPAELGDSAVYLCASSVGLGYEQFFGPGTRLTVL.

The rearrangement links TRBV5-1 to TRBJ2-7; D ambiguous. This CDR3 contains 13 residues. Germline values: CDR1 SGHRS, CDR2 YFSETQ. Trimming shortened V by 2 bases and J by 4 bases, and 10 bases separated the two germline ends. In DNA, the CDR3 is TGCGCCAGCAGCTTCAACAGAAATTACGAGCAGTACTTC. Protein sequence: CASSFNRNYEQYF. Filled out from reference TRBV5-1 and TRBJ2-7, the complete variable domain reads KAGVTQTPRYLIKTRGQQVTLSCSPISGHRSVSWYQQTPGQGLQFLFEYFSETQRNKGNFPGRFSGRQFSNSRSEMNVSTLELGDSALYLCASSFNRNYEQYFGPGTRLTVT.

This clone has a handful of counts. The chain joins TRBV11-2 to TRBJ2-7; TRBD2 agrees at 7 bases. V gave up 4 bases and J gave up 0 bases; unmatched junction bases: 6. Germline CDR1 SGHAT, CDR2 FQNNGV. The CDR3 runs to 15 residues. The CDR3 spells CASSSPSGTSYEQYF. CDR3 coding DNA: TGTGCCAGCAGCTCTCCGAGCGGGACCTCCTACGAGCAGTACTTC.

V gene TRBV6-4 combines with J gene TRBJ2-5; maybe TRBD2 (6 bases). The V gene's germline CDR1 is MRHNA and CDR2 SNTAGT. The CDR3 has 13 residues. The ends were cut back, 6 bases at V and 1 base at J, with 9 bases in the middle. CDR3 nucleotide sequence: TGTGCCAGCAGCCGGGACTTCCAAGAGACCCAGTACTTC. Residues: CASSRDFQETQYF.

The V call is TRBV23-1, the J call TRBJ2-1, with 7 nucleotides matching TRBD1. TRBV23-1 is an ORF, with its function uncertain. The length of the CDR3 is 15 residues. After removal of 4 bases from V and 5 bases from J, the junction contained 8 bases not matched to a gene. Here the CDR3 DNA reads TGCGCCAGCAGTCTACCCGACAGGGTAAACAATGAGCAGTTCTTC. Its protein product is CASSLPDRVNNEQFF.

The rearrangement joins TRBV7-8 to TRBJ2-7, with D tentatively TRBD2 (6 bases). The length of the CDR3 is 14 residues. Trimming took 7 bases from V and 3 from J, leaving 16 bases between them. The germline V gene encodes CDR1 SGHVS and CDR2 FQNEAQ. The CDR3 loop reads CASTPAGFFYEQYF. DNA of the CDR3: TGTGCCAGCACCCCGGCGGGGTTTTTCTACGAGCAGTACTTC.

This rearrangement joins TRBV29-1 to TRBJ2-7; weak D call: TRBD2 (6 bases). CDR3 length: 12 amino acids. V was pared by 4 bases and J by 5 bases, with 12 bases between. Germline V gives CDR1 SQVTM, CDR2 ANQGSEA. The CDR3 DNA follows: TGCAGCGTTGTATTTAGCGGCGACGAGCAGTACTTC. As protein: CSVVFSGDEQYF.

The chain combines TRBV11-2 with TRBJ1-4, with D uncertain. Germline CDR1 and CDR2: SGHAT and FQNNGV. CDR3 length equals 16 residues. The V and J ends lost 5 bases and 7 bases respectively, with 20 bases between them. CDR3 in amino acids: CASSNPAGRHGEKLFF. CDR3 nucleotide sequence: TGTGCCAGCAGCAATCCCGCTGGCAGACACGGTGAAAAACTGTTTTTT.

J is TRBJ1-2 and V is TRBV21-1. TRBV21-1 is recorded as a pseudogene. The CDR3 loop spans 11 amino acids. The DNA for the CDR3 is TGTGCCAGCAGCCTTTCTGATGGCTACACCTTC. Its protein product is CASSLSDGYTF.

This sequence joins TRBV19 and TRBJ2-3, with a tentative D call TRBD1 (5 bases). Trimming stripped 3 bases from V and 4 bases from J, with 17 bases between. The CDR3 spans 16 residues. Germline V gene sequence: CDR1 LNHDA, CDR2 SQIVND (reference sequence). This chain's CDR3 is CASSIIGQGSPDTQYF. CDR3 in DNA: TGTGCCAGTAGTATCATCGGGCAGGGTAGCCCAGATACGCAGTATTTT.

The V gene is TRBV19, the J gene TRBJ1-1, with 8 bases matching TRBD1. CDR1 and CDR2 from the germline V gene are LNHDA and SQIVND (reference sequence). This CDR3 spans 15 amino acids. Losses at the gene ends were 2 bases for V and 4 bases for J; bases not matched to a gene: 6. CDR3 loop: CASSITTTGATEAFF. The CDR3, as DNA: TGTGCCAGTAGTATAACAACGACAGGGGCCACTGAAGCTTTCTTT.

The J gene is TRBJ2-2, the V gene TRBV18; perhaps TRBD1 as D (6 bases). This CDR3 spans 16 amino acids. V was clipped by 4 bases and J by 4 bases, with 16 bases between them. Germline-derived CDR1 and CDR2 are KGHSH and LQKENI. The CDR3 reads CASSLTSNRVTGELFF. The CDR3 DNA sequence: TGTGCCAGCTCACTGACGTCAAACAGGGTCACCGGGGAGCTGTTTTTT.

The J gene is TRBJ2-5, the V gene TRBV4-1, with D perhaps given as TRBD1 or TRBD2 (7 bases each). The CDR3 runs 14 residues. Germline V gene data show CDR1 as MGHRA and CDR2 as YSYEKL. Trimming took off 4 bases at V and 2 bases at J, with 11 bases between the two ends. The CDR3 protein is CASSRAGQQETQYF. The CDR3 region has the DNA TGCGCCAGCAGCCGAGCGGGACAGCAAGAGACCCAGTACTTC.

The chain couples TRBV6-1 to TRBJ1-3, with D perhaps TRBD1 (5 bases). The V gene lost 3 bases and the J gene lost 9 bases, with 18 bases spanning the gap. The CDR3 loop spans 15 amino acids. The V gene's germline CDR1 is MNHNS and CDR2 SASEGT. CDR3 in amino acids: CASSETALVGLTIYF. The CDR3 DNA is TGTGCCAGCAGTGAGACCGCTTTGGTGGGGCTCACCATATATTTT.

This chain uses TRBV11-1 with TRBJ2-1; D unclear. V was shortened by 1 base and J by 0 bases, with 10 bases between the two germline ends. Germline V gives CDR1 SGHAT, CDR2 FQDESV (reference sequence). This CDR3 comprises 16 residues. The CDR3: CASSLGVERSYNEQFF. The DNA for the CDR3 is TGTGCCAGCAGCTTAGGGGTCGAACGCTCCTACAATGAGCAGTTCTTC.

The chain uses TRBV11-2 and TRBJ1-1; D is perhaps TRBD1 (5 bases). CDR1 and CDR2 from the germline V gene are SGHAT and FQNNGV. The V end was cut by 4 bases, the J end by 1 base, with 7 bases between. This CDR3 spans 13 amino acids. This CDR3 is CASSSTGNTEAFF. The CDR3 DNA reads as TGTGCCAGCAGCTCAACAGGGAACACTGAAGCTTTCTTT. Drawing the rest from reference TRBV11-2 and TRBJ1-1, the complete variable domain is EAGVAQSPRYKIIEKRQSVAFWCNPISGHATLYWYQQILGQGPKLLIQFQNNGVVDDSQLPKDRFSAERLKGVDSTLKIQPAKLEDSAVYLCASSSTGNTEAFFGQGTRLTVV.

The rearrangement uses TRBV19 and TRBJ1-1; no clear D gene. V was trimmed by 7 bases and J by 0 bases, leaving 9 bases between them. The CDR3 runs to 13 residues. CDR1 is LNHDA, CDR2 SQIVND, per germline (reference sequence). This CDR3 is CASTEGMNTEAFF. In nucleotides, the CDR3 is TGTGCCAGTACGGAGGGTATGAACACTGAAGCTTTCTTT.

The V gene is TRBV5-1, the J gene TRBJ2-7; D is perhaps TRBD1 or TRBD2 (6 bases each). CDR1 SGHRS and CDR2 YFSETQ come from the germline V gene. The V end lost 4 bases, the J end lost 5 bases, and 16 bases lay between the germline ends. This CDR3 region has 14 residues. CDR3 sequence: CASSPLGGYDEQYF. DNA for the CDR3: TGCGCCAGCAGCCCCCTGGGGGGCTACGACGAGCAGTACTTC.

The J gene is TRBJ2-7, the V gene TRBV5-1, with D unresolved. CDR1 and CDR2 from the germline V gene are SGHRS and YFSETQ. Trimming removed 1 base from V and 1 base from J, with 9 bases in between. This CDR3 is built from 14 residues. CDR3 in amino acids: CASSLRVGSYEQYF. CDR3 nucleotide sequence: TGCGCCAGCAGCTTGCGTGTAGGGTCCTACGAGCAGTACTTC. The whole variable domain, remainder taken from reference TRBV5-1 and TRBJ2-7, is KAGVTQTPRYLIKTRGQQVTLSCSPISGHRSVSWYQQTPGQGLQFLFEYFSETQRNKGNFPGRFSGRQFSNSRSEMNVSTLELGDSALYLCASSLRVGSYEQYFGPGTRLTVT.

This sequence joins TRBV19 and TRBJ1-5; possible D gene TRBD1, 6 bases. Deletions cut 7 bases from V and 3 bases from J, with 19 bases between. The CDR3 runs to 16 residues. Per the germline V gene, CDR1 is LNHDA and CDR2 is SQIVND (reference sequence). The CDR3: CASKQDSRFLNQPQHF. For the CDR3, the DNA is TGTGCCAGTAAGCAGGACAGCCGTTTCCTCAATCAGCCCCAGCATTTT.

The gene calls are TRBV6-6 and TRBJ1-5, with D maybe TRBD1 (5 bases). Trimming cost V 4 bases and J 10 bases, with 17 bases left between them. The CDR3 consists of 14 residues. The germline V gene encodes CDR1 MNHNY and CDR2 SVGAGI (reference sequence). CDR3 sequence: CASSFTGTGLPQHF. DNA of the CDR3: TGTGCCAGCAGTTTTACCGGGACTGGCCTTCCCCAGCATTTT.